This T cell receptor beta chain comes out of a study of blood T cell repertoires in COVID-19. Study-level information: Some COVID-19 samples were acute and others convalescent; all came from the United States, Italy and Spain. Sources were T cells, B-cell-depleted T cells, or PBMCs; the material itself was cDNA or gDNA.

The CDR3 runs to 14 residues. Trimming removed 2 bases at V and 3 bases at J, with 10 bases between. Looked up from germline, CDR1 is MNHEY and CDR2 is SVGAGI. Methods used by the authors: Reference gene primer amplification gave nucleated cell count estimates. Sequenced by immunoSEQ multiplex PCR; TCRdb stores in-frame clones only, minus some. V and J calls and clone size come straight from that table; D and trimming were deduced from the DNA. The sample has 100,000 to 150,000 clones; approximately 87% are singletons. The V call is TRBV6-5, the J call TRBJ1-2, with a possible D match to TRBD1 (5 bases). The source material was peripheral blood. This TCR came from a man in his forties or fifties with acute or convalescent COVID-19. The CDR3 DNA follows: TGTGCCAGCAGTTACGAAGCAGGGCACTATGGCTACACCTTC. This sequence encodes CASSYEAGHYGYTF.